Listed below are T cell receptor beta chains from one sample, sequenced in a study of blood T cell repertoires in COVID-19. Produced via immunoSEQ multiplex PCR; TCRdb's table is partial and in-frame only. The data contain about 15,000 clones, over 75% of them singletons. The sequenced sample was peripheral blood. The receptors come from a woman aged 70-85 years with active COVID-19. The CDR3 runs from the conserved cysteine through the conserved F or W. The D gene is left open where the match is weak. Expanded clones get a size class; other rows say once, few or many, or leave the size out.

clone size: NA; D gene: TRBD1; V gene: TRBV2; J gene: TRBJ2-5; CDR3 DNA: TGTGCCAGCAGGCCTCGGACAGGGGCCCAAGAGACCCAGTACTTC; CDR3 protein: CASRPRTGAQETQYF
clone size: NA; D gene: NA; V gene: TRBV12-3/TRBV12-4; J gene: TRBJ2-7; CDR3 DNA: TGTGCCAGCAGCCCCACGGGGTACGAGCAGTACTTC; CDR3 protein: CASSPTGYEQYF
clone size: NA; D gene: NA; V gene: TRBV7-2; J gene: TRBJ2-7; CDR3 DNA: TGTGCCAGCAGGGTTGGCGGGGATGAGGCTGAGCAGTACTTC; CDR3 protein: CASRVGGDEAEQYF
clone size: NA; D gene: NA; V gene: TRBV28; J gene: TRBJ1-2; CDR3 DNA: TGTGCCACCCGTCGCGGGGTCTATGGCTACACCTTC; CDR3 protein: CATRRGVYGYTF
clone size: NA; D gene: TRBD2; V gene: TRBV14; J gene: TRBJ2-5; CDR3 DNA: TGTGCCTCGGGACGTGGGGGGGGACAAGAGACCCAGTACTTC; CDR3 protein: CASGRGGGQETQYF
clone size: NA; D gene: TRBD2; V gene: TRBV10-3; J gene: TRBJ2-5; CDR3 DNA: TGTGCCATCAGTCGGACTAGCCAAGAGACCCAGTACTTC; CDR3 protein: CAISRTSQETQYF
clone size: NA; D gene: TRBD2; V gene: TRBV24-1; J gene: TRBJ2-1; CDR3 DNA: TGTGCCACCAGTGTGGAAGCGGGAGGGCCAAAATCTGACAATGAGCAGTTCTTC; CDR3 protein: CATSVEAGGPKSDNEQFF
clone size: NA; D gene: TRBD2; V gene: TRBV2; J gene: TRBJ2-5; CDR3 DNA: TGTGCCAGCAGTGAAAGGCCTAGCGGGACCGGGACCCAGTACTTC; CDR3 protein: CASSERPSGTGTQYF
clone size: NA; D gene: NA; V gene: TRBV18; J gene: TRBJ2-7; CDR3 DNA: TGTGCCAGCTCAAAGGAGGGGGGGAAGTACGAGCAGTACTTC; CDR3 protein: CASSKEGGKYEQYF
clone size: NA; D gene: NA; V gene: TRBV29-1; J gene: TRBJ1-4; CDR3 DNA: TGCAGCGCCACCCCTATCGCAACTAGTGAAAAACTGTTTTTT; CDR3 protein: CSATPIATSEKLFF
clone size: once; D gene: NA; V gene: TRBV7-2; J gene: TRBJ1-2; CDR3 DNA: TGTGCCAGCAGCTCTCACTCGGGCTATGGCTACACCTTC; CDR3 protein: CASSSHSGYGYTF
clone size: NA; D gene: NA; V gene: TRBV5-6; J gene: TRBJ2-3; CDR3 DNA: TGTGCCAGCAGCTTGAGCCAACTCACAGATACGCAGTATTTT; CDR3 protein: CASSLSQLTDTQYF
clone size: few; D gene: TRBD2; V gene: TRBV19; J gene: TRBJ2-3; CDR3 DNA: TGTGCCAGTAGTATTAGTAGCGGGAGCACAGATACGCAGTATTTT; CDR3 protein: CASSISSGSTDTQYF
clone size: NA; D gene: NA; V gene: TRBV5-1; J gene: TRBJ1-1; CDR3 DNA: TGCGCCAGCAGCTTGCAGGGGACGGACACTGAAGCTTTCTTT; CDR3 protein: CASSLQGTDTEAFF
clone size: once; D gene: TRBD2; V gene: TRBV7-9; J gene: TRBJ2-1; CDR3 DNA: TGTGCCAGCAGCTTAGTGGGACTAAGCGGGTACACCTACAATGAGCAGTTCTTC; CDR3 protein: CASSLVGLSGYTYNEQFF
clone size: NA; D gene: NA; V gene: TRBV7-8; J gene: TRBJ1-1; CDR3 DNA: TGTGCCAGCAGGCCCTCGGGGGGCGTTGGTGAAGCTTTCTTT; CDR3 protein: CASRPSGGVGEAFF
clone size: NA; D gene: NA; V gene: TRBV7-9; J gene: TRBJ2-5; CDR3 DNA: TGTGCCAGCAGCTTGTTCATGGGGGGACAAGAGACCCAGTACTTC; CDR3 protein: CASSLFMGGQETQYF
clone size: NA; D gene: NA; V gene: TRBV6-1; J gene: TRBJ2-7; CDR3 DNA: TGTGCCAGCAGTGATAAGGGGTACGAGCAGTACTTC; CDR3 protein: CASSDKGYEQYF
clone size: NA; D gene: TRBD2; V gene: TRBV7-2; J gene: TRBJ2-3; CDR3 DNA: TGTGCCAGCAGCCCGGGACTAGCGGGTTCAGATACGCAGTATTTT; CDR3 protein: CASSPGLAGSDTQYF
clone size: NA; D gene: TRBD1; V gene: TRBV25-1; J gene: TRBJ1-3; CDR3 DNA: TGTGCCAGCAGTGATCGGACAGGGAAGGAATCTGGAAACACCATATATTTT; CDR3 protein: CASSDRTGKESGNTIYF
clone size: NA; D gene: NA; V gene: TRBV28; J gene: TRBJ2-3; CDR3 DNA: TGTGCCAGCAGTTTATTGTCCCAGGGCCGCACAGATACGCAGTATTTT; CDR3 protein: CASSLLSQGRTDTQYF
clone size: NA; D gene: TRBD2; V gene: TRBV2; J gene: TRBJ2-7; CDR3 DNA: TGTGCCAGCAGGGCGGGACTAGCGGGAGACTACGAGCAGTACTTC; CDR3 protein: CASRAGLAGDYEQYF
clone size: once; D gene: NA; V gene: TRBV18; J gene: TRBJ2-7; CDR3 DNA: TGTGCCAGCTCGTACGGGACAAATGACTACGAGCAGTACTTC; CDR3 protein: CASSYGTNDYEQYF